Shown below are 18 T cell receptor beta chains from a single sample sequenced in a study of T-cell reconstitution after alpha-beta-depleted transplantation in children. TCRbeta library preparation incorporated unique molecular identifiers. TCRdb independently ran MiXCR on the PCR reads; one entry per CDR3 protein. The sample contains roughly 48,000 distinct CDR3 sequences, under 6.5% of which appear only once. The material sequenced was PBMCs, mostly from graft donor cells, taken 60 days after TCRalphabeta/CD19-depleted stem cell transplant. These TCRs come from a female patient aged 2-15 years who had a stem cell transplant for aplastic anemia, so the T cells may come from the graft donor.

A note on this clonotype: A much bigger clone sits one base away, suggesting this may be a read error. The chain recombines TRBV10-3 with TRBJ2-5; 11 nucleotides align to TRBD2. Germline loops: CDR1 ENHRY, CDR2 SYGVKD. V dropped 3 bases and J dropped 5; count of bases not matched to a gene: 8. CDR3 size: 16 residues. Written as DNA, the CDR3 is TGTGCCATCAGTGAATCCGGGACTAGCGGCCATGAGACCCAGTACTTC. Protein: CAISESGTSGHETQYF.

This clonotype was picked up a small number of times. The J gene is TRBJ2-3, the V gene TRBV3-1, with D perhaps being TRBD1 or TRBD2 (5 bases each). Trimming took off 2 bases at V and 0 bases at J, with 9 bases between the two ends. The CDR3 sequence is 15 residues long. Germline V CDR1 and CDR2: LGHDT, YNNKEL (reference sequence). CDR3 sequence (DNA): TGTGCCAGCAGCCAATGGGGGTTGAGCACAGATACGCAGTATTTT. Translated: CASSQWGLSTDTQYF.

Many counts were recorded for this clonotype. V usage is TRBV28 and J usage is TRBJ2-7, with a tentative D call TRBD2 (6 bases). This CDR3 region has 14 residues. Germline V lookup: CDR1 MDHEN, CDR2 SYDVKM. V shed 6 bases and J shed 2 bases, with 14 bases lying between them. The CDR3 is CASRPSALPYEQYF. The CDR3 DNA is TGTGCCAGCAGACCTAGCGCTTTACCCTACGAGCAGTACTTC.

The sample holds a few counts of this clonotype. The rearrangement joins TRBV11-3 to TRBJ2-7, with 8 nucleotides matching TRBD1. Trimming cost V 5 bases and J 2 bases; bases outside gene matches: 2. Germline V lookup: CDR1 SGHNT, CDR2 YENEEA. CDR3 length: 13 amino acids. The CDR3 DNA reads TGTGCCAGCAGCGCGGGACAGGCCTACGAGCAGTACTTC. Translation gives CASSAGQAYEQYF.

This clonotype was recorded many times. The gene calls are TRBV20-1 and TRBJ2-3; possibly TRBD2 for D (6 bases). The CDR3 runs 15 residues. The V end lost 4 bases, the J end lost 6 bases, and 20 bases lay between the germline ends. Germline-derived CDR1 and CDR2 are DFQATT and SNEGSKA (reference sequence). The CDR3 sequence: CSATLPGDQRDTQYF. CDR3 nucleotides: TGCAGTGCTACCCTGCCGGGGGACCAAAGGGATACGCAGTATTTT.

This clonotype was seen repeatedly, ten times or more. The chain combines TRBV5-6 with TRBJ1-3, with a tentative D call TRBD1 (5 bases). This CDR3 is built from 16 residues. Looked up from germline, CDR1 is SGHDT and CDR2 is YYEEEE. V was pared by 4 bases and J by 0 bases, with 14 bases between. The CDR3 sequence is CASSPRIRVSGNTIYF. The CDR3, as DNA: TGTGCCAGCAGCCCCCGTATCAGGGTCTCTGGAAACACCATATATTTT.

This clonotype has ten or more counts. The chain combines TRBV20-1 with TRBJ1-5; 7 nucleotides match TRBD1. V shed 0 bases, J shed 6 bases, and the junction held 8 bases outside the gene matches. The CDR3 is 15 amino acids. Germline V gene sequence: CDR1 DFQATT, CDR2 SNEGSKA (reference sequence). The CDR3 loop is CSARDRRGQGQPQHF. The CDR3 nucleotides are TGCAGTGCTAGAGATCGGAGGGGGCAGGGTCAGCCCCAGCATTTT.

This clonotype was seen many times. The V call is TRBV29-1, the J call TRBJ2-7, with D unclear. The CDR3 spans 12 residues. CDR1 and CDR2 from the germline V gene are SQVTM and ANQGSEA. The V end lost 7 bases, the J end lost 2 bases, and 12 bases lay between the germline ends. In nucleotides, the CDR3 is TGCAGCGCCCGGATAGCTACCTACGAGCAGTACTTC. Translation: CSARIATYEQYF.

This clonotype was found many times. The CDR3 DNA reads TGTGCCAGCACTACGGATTCCTTCTATGGCTACACCTTC. This translates into CASTTDSFYGYTF. The chain joins TRBV7-9 to TRBJ1-2, with D uncertain. From germline, CDR1 is SEHNR and CDR2 FQNEAQ (reference sequence). Trimming removed 7 bases at V and 4 bases at J, with 13 bases between. This CDR3 region has 13 residues.

This clonotype was counted at least ten times. This chain connects TRBV6-5 to TRBJ2-2; TRBD1 matches 7 bases. There are 13 residues in the CDR3. The junction had 1 base not matched to a gene; V was cut back by 3 bases and J by 6 bases. Germline CDR1 reads MNHEY; CDR2 reads SVGAGI. The DNA for the CDR3 is TGTGCCAGCAGTTATACAGGGGCCGGGGAGCTGTTTTTT. It yields the protein CASSYTGAGELFF.

The table lists this clonotype with many counts. The chain uses TRBV18 and TRBJ2-5, with 14 bases fitting TRBD2. Germline V gene lookup returns CDR1 KGHSH and CDR2 LQKENI. V lost 2 bases, J lost 1 base, and 3 bases stayed unmatched. The CDR3 contains 17 residues. The CDR3 nucleotides read TGTGCCAGCTCACCATCCGGACTAGCGGGGGGCCAAGAGACCCAGTACTTC. It yields the protein CASSPSGLAGGQETQYF.

This clonotype was counted ten times or more. The V and J genes are TRBV29-1 and TRBJ2-3; no reliable D call. Between the trimmed V and J ends, which lost 6 bases and 2 bases, there was a span of 18 bases. This CDR3 has 15 amino acids. Germline lookup yields CDR1 SQVTM and CDR2 ANQGSEA. CDR3 nucleotides: TGCAGCGTGCAAAGACGGGCCGGTTCCACAGATACGCAGTATTTT. Amino acid sequence: CSVQRRAGSTDTQYF.

This sequence joins TRBV5-1 and TRBJ2-1; D possibly uses TRBD1 or TRBD2 (5 bases each). Germline V lookup: CDR1 SGHRS, CDR2 YFSETQ. V was pared by 4 bases and J by 6 bases, with 20 bases between. This CDR3 has 16 residues. CDR3 sequence: CASSPSGTVGLNEQFF. The CDR3 region has the DNA TGCGCCAGCAGCCCCTCCGGGACGGTAGGCCTCAATGAGCAGTTCTTC. Based on the CDR3 plus reference TRBV5-1 and TRBJ2-1, the full variable domain is KAGVTQTPRYLIKTRGQQVTLSCSPISGHRSVSWYQQTPGQGLQFLFEYFSETQRNKGNFPGRFSGRQFSNSRSEMNVSTLELGDSALYLCASSPSGTVGLNEQFFGPGTRLTVL.

In this sample, this clonotype turned up many times. Here the CDR3 DNA reads TGTGCCAGCACCTCCGGAGGGACACCCCATTACGAGCAGTACTTC. It yields the protein CASTSGGTPHYEQYF. This chain joins TRBV12-3 or TRBV12-4 and TRBJ2-7; D may correspond to TRBD1 or TRBD2 (6 bases each). The germline V and J ends were trimmed by 7 bases and 4 bases, with 20 bases remaining between them. The CDR3 loop spans 15 amino acids.

This clonotype was observed at least ten times. The rearrangement links TRBV4-2 to TRBJ2-1, with D possibly TRBD2 on 6 matching bases. Germline V gene data show CDR1 as LGHNA and CDR2 as YNFKEQ. The CDR3 extends over 16 amino acids. Trimming took off 1 base at V and 0 bases at J, with 10 bases between the two ends. The CDR3 loop reads CASSQASVYSYNEQFF. The CDR3 DNA follows: TGTGCCAGCAGCCAAGCTAGCGTCTACTCCTACAATGAGCAGTTCTTC.

This clonotype was seen many times. CDR3 coding DNA: TGTGCCATCGGGGACGAGGGGAAGCAGTATTTT. Its translation is CAIGDEGKQYF. The V and J genes are TRBV10-3 and TRBJ2-3; D is tentatively TRBD1 or TRBD2 (5 bases each). In germline, CDR1 is ENHRY, CDR2 SYGVKD. This CDR3 region has 11 residues. Trimming pared 8 bases from V and 11 bases from J, leaving 14 bases between.

The table lists this clonotype with many counts. The chain joins TRBV10-3 to TRBJ2-7; D uncertain. The CDR3 sequence is 13 residues long. V shed 0 bases and J shed 6 bases, with 9 bases lying between them. Germline V gene data show CDR1 as ENHRY and CDR2 as SYGVKD. CDR3 residues: CAISESGVGEQYF. DNA for the CDR3: TGTGCCATCAGTGAGTCTGGGGTAGGCGAGCAGTACTTC.

This clonotype was detected only a few times. V is TRBV6-4 and J is TRBJ2-1; D is possibly TRBD2 (5 bases). CDR1 is MRHNA and CDR2 is SNTAGT in the germline V gene. This CDR3 has 13 residues. Trimming removed 6 bases from V and 8 bases from J, with 14 bases in between. In DNA, the CDR3 is TGTGCCAGCAGCCCCCTCGAGGGCGATGAGCAGTTCTTC. Translation: CASSPLEGDEQFF.